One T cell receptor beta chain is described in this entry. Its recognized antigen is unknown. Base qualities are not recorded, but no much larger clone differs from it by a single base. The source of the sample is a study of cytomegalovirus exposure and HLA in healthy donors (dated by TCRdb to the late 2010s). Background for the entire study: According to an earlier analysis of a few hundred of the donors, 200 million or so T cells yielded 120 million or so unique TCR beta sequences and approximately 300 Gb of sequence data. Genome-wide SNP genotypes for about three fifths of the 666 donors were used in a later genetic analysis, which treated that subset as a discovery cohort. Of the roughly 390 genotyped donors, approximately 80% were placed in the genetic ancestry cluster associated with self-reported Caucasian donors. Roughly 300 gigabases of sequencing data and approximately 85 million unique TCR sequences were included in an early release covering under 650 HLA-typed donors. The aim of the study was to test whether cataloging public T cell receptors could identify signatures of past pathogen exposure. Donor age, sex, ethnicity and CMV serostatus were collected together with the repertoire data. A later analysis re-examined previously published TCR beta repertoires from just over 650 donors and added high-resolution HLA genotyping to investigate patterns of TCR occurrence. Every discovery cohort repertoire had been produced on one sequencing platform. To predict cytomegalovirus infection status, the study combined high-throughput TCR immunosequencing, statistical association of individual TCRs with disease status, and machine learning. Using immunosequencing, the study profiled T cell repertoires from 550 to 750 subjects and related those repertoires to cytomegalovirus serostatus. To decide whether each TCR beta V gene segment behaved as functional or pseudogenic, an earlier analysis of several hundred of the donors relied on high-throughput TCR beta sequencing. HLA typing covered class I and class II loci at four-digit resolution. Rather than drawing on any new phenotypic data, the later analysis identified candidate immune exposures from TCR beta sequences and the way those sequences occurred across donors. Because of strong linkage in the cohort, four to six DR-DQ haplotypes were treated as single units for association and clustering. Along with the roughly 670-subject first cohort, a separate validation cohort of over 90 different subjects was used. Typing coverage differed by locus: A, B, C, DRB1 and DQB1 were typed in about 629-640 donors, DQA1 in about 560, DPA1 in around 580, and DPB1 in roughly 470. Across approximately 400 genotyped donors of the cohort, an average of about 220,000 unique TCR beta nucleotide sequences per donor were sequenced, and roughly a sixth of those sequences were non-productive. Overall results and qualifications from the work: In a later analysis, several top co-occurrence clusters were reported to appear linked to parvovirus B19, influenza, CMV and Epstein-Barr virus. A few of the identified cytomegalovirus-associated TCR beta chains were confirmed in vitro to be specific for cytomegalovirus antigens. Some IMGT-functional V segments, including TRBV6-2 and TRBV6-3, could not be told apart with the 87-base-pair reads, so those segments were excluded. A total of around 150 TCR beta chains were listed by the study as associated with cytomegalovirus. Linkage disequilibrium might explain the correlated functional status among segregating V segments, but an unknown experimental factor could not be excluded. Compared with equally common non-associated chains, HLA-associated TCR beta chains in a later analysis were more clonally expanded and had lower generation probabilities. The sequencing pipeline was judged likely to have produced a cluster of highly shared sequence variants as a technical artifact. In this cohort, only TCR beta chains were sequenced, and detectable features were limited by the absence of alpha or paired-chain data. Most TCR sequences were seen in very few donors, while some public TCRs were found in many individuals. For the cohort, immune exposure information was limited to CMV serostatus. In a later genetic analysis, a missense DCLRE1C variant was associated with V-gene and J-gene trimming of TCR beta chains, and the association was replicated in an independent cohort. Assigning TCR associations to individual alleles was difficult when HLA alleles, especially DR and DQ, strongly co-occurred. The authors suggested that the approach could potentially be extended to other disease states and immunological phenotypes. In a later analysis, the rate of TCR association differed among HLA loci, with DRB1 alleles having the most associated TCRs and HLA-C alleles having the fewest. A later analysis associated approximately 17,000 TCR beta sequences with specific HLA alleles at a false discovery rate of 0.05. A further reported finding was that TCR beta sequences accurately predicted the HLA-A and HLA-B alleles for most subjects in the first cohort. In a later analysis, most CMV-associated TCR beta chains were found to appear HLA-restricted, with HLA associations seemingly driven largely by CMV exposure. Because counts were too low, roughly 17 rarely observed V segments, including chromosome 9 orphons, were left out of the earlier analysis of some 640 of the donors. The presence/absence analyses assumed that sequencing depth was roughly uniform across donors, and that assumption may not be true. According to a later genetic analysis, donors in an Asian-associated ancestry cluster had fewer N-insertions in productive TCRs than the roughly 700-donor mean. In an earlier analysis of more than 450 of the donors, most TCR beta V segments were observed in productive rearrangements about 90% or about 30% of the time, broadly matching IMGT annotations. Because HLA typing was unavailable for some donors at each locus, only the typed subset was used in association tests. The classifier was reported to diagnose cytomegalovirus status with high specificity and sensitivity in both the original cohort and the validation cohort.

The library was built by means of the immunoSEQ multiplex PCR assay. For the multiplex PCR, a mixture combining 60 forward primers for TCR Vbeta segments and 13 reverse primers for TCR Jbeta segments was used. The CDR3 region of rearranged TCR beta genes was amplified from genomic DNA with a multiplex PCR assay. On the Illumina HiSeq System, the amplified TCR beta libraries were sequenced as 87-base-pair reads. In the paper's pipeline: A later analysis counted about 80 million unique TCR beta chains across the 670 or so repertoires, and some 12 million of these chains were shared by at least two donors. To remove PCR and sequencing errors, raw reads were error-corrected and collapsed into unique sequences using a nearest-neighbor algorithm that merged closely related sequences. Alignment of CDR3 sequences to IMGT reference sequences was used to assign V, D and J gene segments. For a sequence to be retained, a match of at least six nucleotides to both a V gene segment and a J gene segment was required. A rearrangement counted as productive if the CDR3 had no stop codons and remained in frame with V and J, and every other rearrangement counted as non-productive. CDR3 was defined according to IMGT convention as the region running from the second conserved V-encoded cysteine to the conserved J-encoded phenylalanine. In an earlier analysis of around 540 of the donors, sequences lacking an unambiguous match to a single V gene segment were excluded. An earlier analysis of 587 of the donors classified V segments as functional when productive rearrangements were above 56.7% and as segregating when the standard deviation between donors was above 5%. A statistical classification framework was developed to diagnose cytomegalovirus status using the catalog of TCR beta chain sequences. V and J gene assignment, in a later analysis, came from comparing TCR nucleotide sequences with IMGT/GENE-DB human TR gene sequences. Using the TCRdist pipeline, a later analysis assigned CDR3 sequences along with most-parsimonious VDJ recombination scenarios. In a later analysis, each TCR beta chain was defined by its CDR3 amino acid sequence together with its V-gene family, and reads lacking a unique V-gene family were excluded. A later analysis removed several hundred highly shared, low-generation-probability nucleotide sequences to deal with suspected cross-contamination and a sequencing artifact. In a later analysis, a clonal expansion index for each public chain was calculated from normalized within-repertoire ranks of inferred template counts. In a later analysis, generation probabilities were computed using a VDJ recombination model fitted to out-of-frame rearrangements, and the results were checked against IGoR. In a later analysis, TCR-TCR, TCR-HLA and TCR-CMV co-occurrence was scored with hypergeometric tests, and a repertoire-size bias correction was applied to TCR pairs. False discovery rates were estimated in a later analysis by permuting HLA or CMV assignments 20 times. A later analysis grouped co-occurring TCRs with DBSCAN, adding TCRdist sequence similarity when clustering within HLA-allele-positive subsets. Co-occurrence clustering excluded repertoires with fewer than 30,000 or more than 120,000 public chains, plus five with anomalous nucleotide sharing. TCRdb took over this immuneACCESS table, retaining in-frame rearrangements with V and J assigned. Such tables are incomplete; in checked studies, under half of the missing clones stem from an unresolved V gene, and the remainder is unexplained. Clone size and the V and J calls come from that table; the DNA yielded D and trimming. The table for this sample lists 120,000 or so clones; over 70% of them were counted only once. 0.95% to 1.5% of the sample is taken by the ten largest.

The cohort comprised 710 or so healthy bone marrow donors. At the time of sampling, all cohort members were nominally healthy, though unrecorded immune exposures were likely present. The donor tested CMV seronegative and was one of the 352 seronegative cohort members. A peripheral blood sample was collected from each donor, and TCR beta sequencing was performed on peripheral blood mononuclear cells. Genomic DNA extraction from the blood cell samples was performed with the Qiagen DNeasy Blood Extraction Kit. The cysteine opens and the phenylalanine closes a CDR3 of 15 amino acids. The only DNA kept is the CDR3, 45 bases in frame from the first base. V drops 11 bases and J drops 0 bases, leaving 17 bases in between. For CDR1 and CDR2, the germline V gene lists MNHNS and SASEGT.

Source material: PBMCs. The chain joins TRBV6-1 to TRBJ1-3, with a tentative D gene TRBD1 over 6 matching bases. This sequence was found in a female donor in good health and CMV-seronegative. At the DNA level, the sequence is TGTGCCGCCCGGGACAATCACCACTCTGGAAACACCATATATTTT. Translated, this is CAARDNHHSGNTIYF.